A single sample gave rise to the 30 T cell receptor beta chains below, sequenced in a study of blood T cell repertoires in COVID-19. The data were produced by immunoSEQ multiplex PCR, yet TCRdb's version contains in-frame clones alone and is incomplete. The sample records about 300,000 clones, roughly 88% being singletons. The sequenced sample was peripheral blood. The receptors stem from a woman aged 25 to 45 with COVID-19, enrolled during active disease.

This clone was counted only a few times. The rearrangement links TRBV2 to TRBJ1-1; perhaps TRBD1 as D (6 bases). The CDR3 loop spans 17 amino acids. CDR1 is SNHLY, CDR2 FYNNEI, per germline. V was clipped by 0 bases and J by 8 bases, with 22 bases between them. The CDR3 spells CASSEALGRGRLWEAFF. The CDR3 bases are TGTGCCAGCAGTGAAGCGCTCGGCAGGGGCCGCCTCTGGGAAGCTTTCTTT.

The genes are TRBV6-1 and TRBJ1-2, with a possible D match to TRBD1 (6 bases). CDR3 length equals 11 residues. The V and J ends lost 5 bases and 8 bases respectively, with 9 bases between them. In germline, CDR1 is MNHNS, CDR2 SASEGT. The CDR3 here is CASSNRDGYTF. For the CDR3, the DNA is TGTGCCAGCAGTAACAGGGACGGCTACACCTTC.

The chain is built from TRBV5-1 and TRBJ1-6; TRBD1 is a possible D gene (6 bases). Looked up from germline, CDR1 is SGHRS and CDR2 is YFSETQ. Trimming took off 4 bases at V and 7 bases at J, with 12 bases between the two ends. The CDR3 contains 14 residues. The CDR3 protein is CASSRGDRNSPLHF. The CDR3 DNA follows: TGCGCCAGCAGCCGTGGCGACAGGAATTCACCCCTCCACTTT.

The chain links TRBV9 to TRBJ2-6; no definite D call. Trimming took 0 bases from V and 1 from J, leaving 14 bases between them. The CDR3 sequence is 18 residues long. Germline V gene data show CDR1 as SGDLS and CDR2 as YYNGEE. The CDR3 here is CASSVVEVGSSGANVLTF. The CDR3 region has the DNA TGTGCCAGCAGCGTAGTTGAGGTCGGATCTTCTGGGGCCAACGTCCTGACTTTC.

The chain has TRBV7-2 and TRBJ2-3; 7 bases fit TRBD1. V shed 3 bases and J 3 bases; nucleotides not matched to a gene: 3. The germline V gene encodes CDR1 SGHTA and CDR2 FQGNSA. The CDR3 length is 14 residues. For the CDR3, the DNA is TGTGCCAGCAGCTTTAGGGGGCGGACAGATACGCAGTATTTT. Amino acids: CASSFRGRTDTQYF.

This clone was seen a handful of times. The rearrangement links TRBV3-1 (or the pseudogene TRBV3-2) to TRBJ1-4; 9 bases agree with TRBD1. V trimming: 4 bases; J trimming: 5 bases; junction bases outside the gene matches: 8. Germline V gene data show CDR1 as LGHDT and CDR2 as YNNKEL (reference sequence). CDR3 length equals 16 residues. CDR3 protein: CASSLDRGRGNEKLFF. CDR3 sequence (DNA): TGTGCCAGCAGCCTGGACAGGGGAAGGGGAAATGAAAAACTGTTTTTT.

The chain couples TRBV19 to TRBJ1-1; no firm D call. The CDR3 has 14 residues. Germline values: CDR1 LNHDA, CDR2 SQIVND (reference sequence). The ends were cut back, 0 bases at V and 0 bases at J, with 5 bases in the middle. The chain's CDR3 is CASSIDRMNTEAFF. CDR3 DNA sequence: TGTGCCAGTAGTATAGACAGAATGAACACTGAAGCTTTCTTT.

V usage is TRBV27 and J usage is TRBJ1-1, with TRBD1 matching over 9 bases. Germline loops: CDR1 MNHEY, CDR2 SMNVEV (reference sequence). This CDR3 is 13 amino acids long. J was trimmed by 11 bases and V by 6 bases; bases with no gene match: 10. CDR3 DNA sequence: TGTGCCAGCAGGCTCTCACAGGGGGCAAGGGCTTTCTTT. It codes for CASRLSQGARAFF.

This sequence joins TRBV6-5 and TRBJ1-2; the match to TRBD1 covers 8 bases. The CDR3 consists of 15 residues. The germline CDR1 and CDR2 sequences are MNHEY and SVGAGI. V dropped 7 bases and J dropped 3; count of bases not matched to a gene: 10. Here the CDR3 reads CASTLTGAGDYGYTF. In DNA, the CDR3 is TGTGCCAGCACCTTGACAGGGGCCGGTGACTATGGCTACACCTTC.

V is TRBV11-2 and J is TRBJ2-3; 9 bases are shared with TRBD2. The CDR3 runs to 17 residues. V lost 0 bases to trimming and J lost 2 bases; unmatched junction nucleotides: 6. The germline V gene encodes CDR1 SGHAT and CDR2 FQNNGV. Here the CDR3 reads CASSLDGLAGNTDTQYF. DNA for the CDR3: TGTGCCAGCAGCTTAGATGGGCTAGCGGGGAACACAGATACGCAGTATTTT.

The chain is built from TRBV11-2 and TRBJ1-1, with a possible D match to TRBD1 (5 bases). The CDR3 contains 14 residues. V shed 5 bases and J shed 1 base, with 11 bases lying between them. Germline loops: CDR1 SGHAT, CDR2 FQNNGV. CDR3 nucleotides: TGTGCCAGCAGCCCCAGGGTACAGAACACTGAAGCTTTCTTT. Translated: CASSPRVQNTEAFF.

The V and J genes are TRBV10-3 and TRBJ2-7, with 8 bases fitting TRBD1. The germline CDR1 and CDR2 sequences are ENHRY and SYGVKD. CDR3 length: 13 residues. V lost 3 bases to trimming and J lost 10 bases; unmatched junction nucleotides: 8. The CDR3 spells CAISEGTGRLQYV. The CDR3 nucleotides are TGTGCCATCAGTGAAGGGACAGGCCGTCTCCAGTACGTC.

The rearrangement joins TRBV27 to TRBJ2-5; D ambiguous. CDR3 length: 13 amino acids. Deletions cut 2 bases from V and 5 bases from J, with 9 bases between. Germline V gives CDR1 MNHEY, CDR2 SMNVEV (reference sequence). The CDR3 region has the DNA TGTGCCAGCAGTTTACATGCCCGGGAGACCCAGTACTTC. Protein sequence: CASSLHARETQYF.

The chain uses TRBV10-3 and TRBJ1-5; perhaps TRBD1 as D (6 bases). CDR3 size: 15 residues. Germline V CDR1 and CDR2: ENHRY, SYGVKD. V was shortened by 10 bases and J by 0 bases, with 16 bases between the two germline ends. CDR3 sequence reads: CASSGEGDSNQPQHF. In nucleotides, the CDR3 is TGTGCCAGTTCAGGGGAAGGGGATAGCAATCAGCCCCAGCATTTT.

The rearrangement links TRBV24-1 to TRBJ1-5; 8 positions agree with TRBD1. This CDR3 has 16 residues. CDR1 is KGHDR, CDR2 SFDVKD, per germline. With V trimmed by 2 bases and J by 2 bases, 4 bases remained unmatched. CDR3 bases: TGTGCCACCAGTGATTCGGACAGGGACGGCAATCAGCCCCAGCATTTT. Protein product: CATSDSDRDGNQPQHF.

The chain recombines TRBV4-3 with TRBJ1-5, with D unresolved. Looked up from germline, CDR1 is LGHNA and CDR2 is YSLEER. V lost 0 bases and J 1 base, leaving 13 bases between the germline ends. The length of the CDR3 is 17 residues. CDR3 protein: CASSQDRAPGSNQPQHF. The DNA of the CDR3 is TGCGCCAGCAGCCAAGATCGGGCCCCGGGGAGCAATCAGCCCCAGCATTTT.

The gene calls are TRBV15 and TRBJ2-1; the match to TRBD1 covers 7 bases. CDR3 length: 16 residues. V lost 1 base and J lost 6; bases outside the gene matches: 9. Germline CDR1 LNHNV, CDR2 YYDKDF (reference sequence). The CDR3 loop reads CATSRVTGEGLNEQFF. The CDR3 DNA follows: TGTGCCACCAGCAGAGTAACAGGGGAAGGCCTCAATGAGCAGTTCTTC.

This chain connects TRBV19 to TRBJ1-5; 7 bases map to TRBD1. The CDR3 runs to 16 residues. The V gene's germline CDR1 is LNHDA and CDR2 SQIVND (reference sequence). Unmatched junction bases numbered 7, after V lost 3 bases and J lost 2 bases. The CDR3 DNA follows: TGTGCCAGTAGTATCGCCCACAGGGGTCGCAATCAGCCCCAGCATTTT. Residues: CASSIAHRGRNQPQHF.

Here the CDR3 reads CASSDNSAGEETQYF. The CDR3 coding sequence is TGTGCCAGTAGTGATAACTCGGCGGGGGAAGAGACCCAGTACTTC. J is TRBJ2-5 and V is TRBV19; TRBD2 aligns across 7 bases. The CDR3 is made up of 15 amino acids. CDR1 is LNHDA, CDR2 SQIVND, per germline (reference sequence). Losses at the gene ends were 5 bases for V and 3 bases for J; bases not matched to a gene: 9. Full variable domain (missing parts from reference TRBV19 and TRBJ2-5): DGGITQSPKYLFRKEGQNVTLSCEQNLNHDAMYWYRQDPGQGLRLIYYSQIVNDFQKGDIAEGYSVSREKKESFPLTVTSAQKNPTAFYLCASSDNSAGEETQYFGPGTRLLVL.

V and J are TRBV19 and TRBJ1-5; D unresolved. This CDR3 is built from 12 residues. The V gene lost 6 bases and the J gene lost 0 bases, with 3 bases spanning the gap. The germline V gene encodes CDR1 LNHDA and CDR2 SQIVND (reference sequence). CDR3 region: CASRYSNQPQHF. CDR3 DNA: TGTGCCAGTAGGTATAGCAATCAGCCCCAGCATTTT.

The chain combines TRBV6-2 or TRBV6-3 with TRBJ1-1, with a tentative D call TRBD1 (6 bases). The CDR3 length is 15 residues. From germline, CDR1 is MNHEY and CDR2 SVGEGT. Trimming removed 6 bases at V and 0 bases at J, with 14 bases between. The CDR3 spells CASSTGGVMNTEAFF. DNA of the CDR3: TGTGCCAGCAGCACGGGGGGCGTAATGAACACTGAAGCTTTCTTT.

Comment on this clone: Its ends do not fully match the called genes, so a read error is possible. The V gene is TRBV2, the J gene TRBJ1-4, with TRBD1 as a possible D gene (5 bases). The CDR3 contains 11 residues. Looked up from germline, CDR1 is SNHLY and CDR2 is FYNNEI. The CDR3, as DNA: TGTGCCAGCAGTGACGCGGGACCTTGGGTTTTT. Its protein product is CASSDAGPWVF.

This chain joins TRBV6-5 and TRBJ1-1; no definite D call. V was pared by 0 bases and J by 5 bases, with 13 bases between. This CDR3 contains 15 residues. Germline values: CDR1 MNHEY, CDR2 SVGAGI. For the CDR3, the DNA is TGTGCCAGCAGTTACTCCGGGGTACGTCAGACTGAAGCTTTCTTT. The encoded protein is CASSYSGVRQTEAFF.

The chain employs TRBV5-1 and TRBJ2-1; 12 bases map to TRBD2. Per the germline V gene, CDR1 is SGHRS and CDR2 is YFSETQ. After removal of 5 bases from V and 5 bases from J, the junction contained 5 bases not matched to a gene. The CDR3 runs to 15 residues. The DNA of the CDR3 is TGCGCCAGCAGAACCGGGACTAGCGGGCACAATGAGCAGTTCTTC. Protein sequence: CASRTGTSGHNEQFF.

This chain links TRBV4-1 with TRBJ1-1, with unresolved D. CDR3 length: 18 amino acids. The germline CDR1 and CDR2 sequences are MGHRA and YSYEKL. The V gene lost 2 bases and the J gene lost 1 base, with 20 bases spanning the gap. CDR3 in DNA: TGCGCCAGCAGCCAACCGATGACCGCTAGTCCGAAGAACACTGAAGCTTTCTTT. This codes for CASSQPMTASPKNTEAFF.

The V call is TRBV20-1, the J call TRBJ1-5; the match to TRBD1 covers 10 bases. The CDR3 consists of 16 residues. The V and J ends lost 3 bases and 6 bases, in that order; junction bases with no gene match: 11. The germline CDR1 and CDR2 sequences are DFQATT and SNEGSKA (reference sequence). CDR3 sequence reads: CSASNAGTGDAQPQHF. CDR3 bases: TGCAGTGCTAGTAATGCCGGGACAGGGGATGCTCAGCCCCAGCATTTT.

The chain joins TRBV7-6 to TRBJ2-3; perhaps TRBD2 as D (5 bases). Germline V gene lookup returns CDR1 SGHVS and CDR2 FNYEAQ. V lost 0 bases to trimming and J lost 6 bases, with 13 bases between them. The CDR3 runs to 15 residues. This CDR3 reads CASSLARTSADTQYF. In DNA, the CDR3 is TGTGCCAGCAGCTTAGCGAGGACTTCAGCGGATACGCAGTATTTT.

The V gene is TRBV19, the J gene TRBJ1-2, with D perhaps matching TRBD1 (6 bases). The germline gives CDR1 LNHDA, CDR2 SQIVND (reference sequence). Trimming pared 5 bases from V and 0 bases from J, leaving 13 bases between. This CDR3 has 15 residues. Here the CDR3 reads CASSVGTSANYGYTF. CDR3 DNA: TGTGCCAGTAGTGTCGGGACATCTGCTAACTATGGCTACACCTTC.

This clone was recorded only once. The chain is built from TRBV29-1 and TRBJ2-1; D remains unclear. V lost 2 bases and J lost 5, with 10 bases in between. The germline gives CDR1 SQVTM, CDR2 ANQGSEA. The CDR3 has 13 amino acids. The CDR3 DNA sequence: TGCAGCGTTGAAAGGCTAGACCACAATGAGCAGTTCTTC. It encodes CSVERLDHNEQFF.

The chain combines TRBV28 with TRBJ2-3, with 7 bases identical to TRBD2. The V and J ends lost 5 bases and 1 base, in that order; junction bases with no gene match: 3. Germline V gene lookup returns CDR1 MDHEN and CDR2 SYDVKM. The CDR3 contains 14 residues. In nucleotides, the CDR3 is TGTGCCAGCAGTCCCAGCGGGGGCACAGATACGCAGTATTTT. This translates into CASSPSGGTDTQYF.